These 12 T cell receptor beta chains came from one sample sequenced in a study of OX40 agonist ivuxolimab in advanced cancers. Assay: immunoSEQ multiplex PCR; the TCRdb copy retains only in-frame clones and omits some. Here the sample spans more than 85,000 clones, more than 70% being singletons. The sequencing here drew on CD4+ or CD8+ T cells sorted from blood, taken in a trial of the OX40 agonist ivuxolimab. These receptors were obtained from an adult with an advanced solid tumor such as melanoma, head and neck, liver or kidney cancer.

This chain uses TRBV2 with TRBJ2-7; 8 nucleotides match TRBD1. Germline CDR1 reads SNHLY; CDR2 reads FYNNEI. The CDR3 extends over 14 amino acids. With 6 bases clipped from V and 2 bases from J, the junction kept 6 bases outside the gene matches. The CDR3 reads CASSTDRETYEQYF. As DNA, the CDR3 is TGTGCCAGCAGCACGGACAGGGAAACCTACGAGCAGTACTTC.

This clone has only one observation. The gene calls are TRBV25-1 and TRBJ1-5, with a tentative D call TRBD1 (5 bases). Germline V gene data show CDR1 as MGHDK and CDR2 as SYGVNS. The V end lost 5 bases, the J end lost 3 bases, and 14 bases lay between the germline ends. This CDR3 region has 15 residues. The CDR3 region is CASSPPGGDNQPQHF. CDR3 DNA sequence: TGTGCCAGCAGTCCCCCTGGGGGGGACAATCAGCCCCAGCATTTT.

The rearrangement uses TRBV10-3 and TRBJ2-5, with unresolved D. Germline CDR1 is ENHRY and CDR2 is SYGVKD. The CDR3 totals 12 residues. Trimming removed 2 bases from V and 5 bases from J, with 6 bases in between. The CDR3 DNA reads TGTGCCATCAGTGAGGTCCAGGAGACCCAGTACTTC. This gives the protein CAISEVQETQYF.

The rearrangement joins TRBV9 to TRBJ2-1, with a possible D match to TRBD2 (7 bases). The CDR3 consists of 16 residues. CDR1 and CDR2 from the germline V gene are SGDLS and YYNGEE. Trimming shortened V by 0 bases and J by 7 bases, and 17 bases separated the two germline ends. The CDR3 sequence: CASSVAGGAQENEQFF. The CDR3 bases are TGTGCCAGCAGCGTAGCTGGGGGGGCGCAAGAAAATGAGCAGTTCTTC.

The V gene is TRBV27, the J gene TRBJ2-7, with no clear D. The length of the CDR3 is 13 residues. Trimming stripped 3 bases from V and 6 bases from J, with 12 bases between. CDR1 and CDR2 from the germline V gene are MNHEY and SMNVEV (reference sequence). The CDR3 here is CASSLATRSEQYF. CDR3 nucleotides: TGTGCCAGCAGTTTGGCGACAAGATCCGAGCAGTACTTC.

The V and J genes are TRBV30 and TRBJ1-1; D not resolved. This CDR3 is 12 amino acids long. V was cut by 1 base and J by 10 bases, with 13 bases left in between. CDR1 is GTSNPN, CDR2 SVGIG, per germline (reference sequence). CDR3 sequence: CAWSEVAPRAFF. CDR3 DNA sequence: TGTGCCTGGAGTGAGGTGGCTCCGAGAGCTTTCTTT.

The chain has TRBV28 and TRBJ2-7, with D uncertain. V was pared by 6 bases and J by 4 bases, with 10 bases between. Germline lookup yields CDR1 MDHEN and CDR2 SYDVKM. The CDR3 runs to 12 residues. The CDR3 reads CASSLGSYEQYF. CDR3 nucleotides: TGTGCCAGCAGCCTAGGTAGTTACGAGCAGTACTTC.

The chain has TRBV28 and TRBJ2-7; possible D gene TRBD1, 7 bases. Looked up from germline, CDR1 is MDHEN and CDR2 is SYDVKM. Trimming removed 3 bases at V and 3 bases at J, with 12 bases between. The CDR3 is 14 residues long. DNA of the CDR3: TGTGCCAGCAGTTTCAGGGGGGTTCTCTACGAGCAGTACTTC. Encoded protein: CASSFRGVLYEQYF.

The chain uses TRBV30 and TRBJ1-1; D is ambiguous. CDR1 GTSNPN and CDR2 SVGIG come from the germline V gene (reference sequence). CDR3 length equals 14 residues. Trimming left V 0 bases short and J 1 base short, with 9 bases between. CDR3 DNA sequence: TGTGCCTGGAGTGTACTAAGAGGGAACACTGAAGCTTTCTTT. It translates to CAWSVLRGNTEAFF.

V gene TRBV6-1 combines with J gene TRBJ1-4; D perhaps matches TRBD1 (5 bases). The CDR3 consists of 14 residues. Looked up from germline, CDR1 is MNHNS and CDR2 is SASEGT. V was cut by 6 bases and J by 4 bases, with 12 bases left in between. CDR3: CASRGRAGNEKLFF. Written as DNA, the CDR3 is TGTGCCAGCAGGGGGCGGGCGGGTAATGAAAAACTGTTTTTT.

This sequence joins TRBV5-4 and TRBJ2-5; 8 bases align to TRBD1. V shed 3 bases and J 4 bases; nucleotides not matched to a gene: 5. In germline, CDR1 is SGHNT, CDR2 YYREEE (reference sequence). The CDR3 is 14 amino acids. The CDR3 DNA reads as TGTGCCAGCAGCTGGACAGGGCCTGGAGAGACCCAGTACTTC. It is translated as CASSWTGPGETQYF.

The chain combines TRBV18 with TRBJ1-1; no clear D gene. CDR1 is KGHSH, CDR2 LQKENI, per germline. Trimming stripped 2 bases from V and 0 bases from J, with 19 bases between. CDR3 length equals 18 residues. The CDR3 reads CASSPTSAVEGMNTEAFF. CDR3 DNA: TGTGCCAGCTCACCAACCTCCGCCGTGGAGGGAATGAACACTGAAGCTTTCTTT.